This T cell receptor (beta chain) was identified during a study of T cells in Graves' hyperthyroidism and ophthalmopathy. Researchers amplified the TCR beta CDR3 regions from RNA transcripts. Using the HTBI primer set, a first-round RT-PCR was run on the TCR CDR3. MiXCR, applied by TCRdb to the multiplex PCR reads, yields one record per CDR3 protein. The data hold a few hundred thousand distinct CDR3 sequences, with around 15% observed a single time. Worth noting for this clonotype: The antigen remains unidentified.

With 2 bases removed from V and 2 bases from J, the gap between germline ends came to 6 bases. Germline lookup yields CDR1 SEHNR and CDR2 FQNEAQ (reference sequence). This CDR3 is built from 13 residues. Points from the study as a whole: Also found in blood were most expanded thyroid clonotypes above 0.001.

Diagnostic decisions used clinical symptoms, serum thyroxine and TRAb, thyroid ultrasound and orbital computed tomography. The blood sample was taken at first hyperthyroidism diagnosis, before any ophthalmopathy symptoms. Sequenced input: blood. This clonotype was obtained from a woman aged 50 to 60 with Graves' hyperthyroidism that later progressed to Graves' ophthalmopathy. The rearrangement joins TRBV7-9 to TRBJ1-2; no definite D call. This CDR3 reads CASSLIRNYGYTF. CDR3 sequence (DNA): TGTGCCAGCAGCTTAATTAGGAACTATGGCTACACCTTC.